Reported below is one T cell receptor beta chain. Its target is unknown. Method: immunoSEQ multiplex PCR; TCRdb's copy keeps in-frame clones and lacks some. The table has tens of thousands of clones, over 85% seen once; the top ten hold roughly 1.6%. V dropped 6 bases and J dropped 5; count of bases not matched to a gene: 5. Germline V gene data show CDR1 as MNHEY and CDR2 as SVGAGI. This CDR3 contains 13 residues. The entry originates in a study of cytomegalovirus exposure and HLA in healthy donors. Looking at the study overall: The same platform was used for the 130 or so validation repertoires as for the approximately 720 first-cohort repertoires, as reported in a later analysis.

The study's findings and limits: Confirmation was obtained in vitro that a few CMV-associated chains are specific for CMV antigens.

Sequenced input: PBMCs. This TCR derives from a man younger than 35 in good health and CMV-seropositive. This chain links TRBV6-5 with TRBJ2-7, with TRBD1 identical over 9 bases. CDR3 nucleotide sequence: TGTGCCAGCAGCAGGGGACAGGGACACGAGCAGTACTTC. Protein sequence: CASSRGQGHEQYF.